This TCR beta chain was sequenced in a study of blood T cell repertoires in COVID-19. This clone occurred once. Per the authors' pipeline: Amplification of reference gene primers was used by the study to estimate nucleated cell counts. Sequencing used immunoSEQ multiplex PCR; TCRdb keeps in-frame clones, though not all of them. The V and J calls and clone size are taken from that table; D and trimming were inferred from the DNA. The data hold roughly 340,000 clones, with approximately 87% observed a single time. From germline, CDR1 is LGHDT and CDR2 YNNKEL (reference sequence). This CDR3 is built from 15 residues. Unmatched junction bases numbered 5, after V lost 4 bases and J lost 1 base.

This receptor was identified in a woman in her forties or fifties with COVID-19, enrolled during active disease. This chain uses TRBV3-1 (or the pseudogene TRBV3-2) with TRBJ2-7, with 9 bases fitting TRBD2. Sequencing was done on a sample of peripheral blood. In DNA form, the CDR3 reads TGTGCCAGCAGCCTTCTAGCGGGGCGGTCCTACGAGCAGTACTTC. Its protein is CASSLLAGRSYEQYF.